This TCR beta chain was retrieved from a study of T-cell reconstitution after alpha-beta-depleted transplantation in children. The study, taken as a whole, reports: Certain patients had high TCRbeta diversity at day 60, and it came from recipient T cells and thymic progenitors that survived. T-cell numbers and diversity one year post-transplant derived largely from freshly generated T cells. As was reported, about two months after transplant, alpha-beta T cells came from several hundred expanded graft clones.

As it was prepared, the TCRbeta library received unique molecular identifiers. TCRdb re-called the PCR reads through MiXCR, storing one row per CDR3 protein. Here the sample spans about 830,000 distinct CDR3 sequences, around 17% being singletons. Germline CDR1 reads LGHNT; CDR2 reads FRNRAP. V dropped 0 bases and J dropped 3 bases, with 12 bases sitting between them. The CDR3 covers 15 residues. As concerns this clonotype: Its target is unknown.

The sequencing here drew on PBMCs, mostly from graft donor cells, taken 360 days after TCRalphabeta/CD19-depleted stem cell transplant. The receptor was derived from a male patient between 5 and 17 years old who had a stem cell transplant for acute lymphoblastic leukemia, so the T cells may come from the graft donor. The chain recombines TRBV12-5 with TRBJ2-7, with a weak D call TRBD1 (5 bases). Written as DNA, the CDR3 is TGTGCTAGTGGTTTGGTACAACAGGCGGACTACGAGCAGTACTTC. Its translation is CASGLVQQADYEQYF.